Listed below are T cell receptor beta chains from one sample, sequenced in a study of T cell responses to AZD1222 COVID-19 vaccine. The table came from immunoSEQ multiplex PCR; TCRdb's copy has only in-frame clones and leaves some out. The sample lists about 150,000 clones, more than 70% occurring once. The source was peripheral blood, collected on day 0 of AZD1222 vaccination. These receptors all come from an adult in good health. Both conserved end residues are part of each CDR3. Fields, in order: D gene, V gene, clone size, J gene, CDR3 DNA, CDR3 protein. D genes are given only for firm matches. For some rows the clone size is stated as once, few or many, or as a class when expanded; others skip it.

D: -
V: TRBV6-5
size: few
J: TRBJ1-5
DNA: TGTGCCAGCAGTTTGCTTAGCAATCAGCCCCAGCATTTT
CDR3: CASSLLSNQPQHF

D: -
V: TRBV6-5
size: -
J: TRBJ2-5
DNA: TGTGCCAGCAGTAGGGCCTGGGGGCAAGAGACCCAGTACTTC
CDR3: CASSRAWGQETQYF

D: TRBD1
V: TRBV2
size: -
J: TRBJ1-2
DNA: TGTGCCAGCAGGGCCGGGACAGGTTCTGGCTACACCTTC
CDR3: CASRAGTGSGYTF

D: -
V: TRBV19
size: -
J: TRBJ1-1
DNA: TGTGCCAGTACCCCGCCCCCGGGACTCCGTGAAGCTTTCTTT
CDR3: CASTPPPGLREAFF

D: TRBD1
V: TRBV7-8
size: -
J: TRBJ1-2
DNA: TGTGCCAGCAGCCCACGGGACAGGGTGATCTCTGGCTACACCTTC
CDR3: CASSPRDRVISGYTF

D: -
V: TRBV5-4
size: -
J: TRBJ1-1
DNA: TGTGCCAGCAGCTTTGGACAGTCGAACACTGAAGCTTTCTTT
CDR3: CASSFGQSNTEAFF

D: -
V: TRBV2
size: -
J: TRBJ2-2
DNA: TGTGCCAGCAGTGAAGGGGGCACCGGGGAGCTGTTTTTT
CDR3: CASSEGGTGELFF

D: TRBD2
V: TRBV9
size: -
J: TRBJ2-2
DNA: TGTGCCAGCAAGTCAGGCGGGGGGGCTACCGGGGAGCTGTTTTTT
CDR3: CASKSGGGATGELFF

D: -
V: TRBV7-2
size: -
J: TRBJ1-4
DNA: TGTGCCAGCAGCCCCGCCCGCCTGAATGAAAAACTGTTTTTT
CDR3: CASSPARLNEKLFF

D: TRBD1
V: TRBV27
size: -
J: TRBJ1-1
DNA: TGTGCCAGCAGCCCAAGACAGGGGGCGAACACTGAAGCTTTCTTT
CDR3: CASSPRQGANTEAFF

D: TRBD2
V: TRBV7-8
size: few
J: TRBJ2-7
DNA: TGTGCCAGCAGCCCCTCTAGCGGGGGCTACGAGCAGTACTTC
CDR3: CASSPSSGGYEQYF

D: TRBD1
V: TRBV27
size: -
J: TRBJ1-2
DNA: TGTGCCAGCAGTTTGTTGGGGACAGGGGGAGACTATGGCTACACCTTC
CDR3: CASSLLGTGGDYGYTF

D: -
V: TRBV10-3
size: -
J: TRBJ1-2
DNA: TGTGCCATCAACCGACAGGAAAACTATGGCTACACCTTC
CDR3: CAINRQENYGYTF

D: TRBD1
V: TRBV9
size: -
J: TRBJ1-2
DNA: TGTGCCAGCAGCCCCGTCCCTCCGGGACAGGGGAGGAATGGCTACACCTTC
CDR3: CASSPVPPGQGRNGYTF

D: TRBD1
V: TRBV7-9
size: -
J: TRBJ1-5
DNA: TGTGCCAGCAGTCGGACAGGGGGCGACGGCAATCAGCCCCAGCATTTT
CDR3: CASSRTGGDGNQPQHF

D: -
V: TRBV4-3
size: -
J: TRBJ1-3
DNA: TGCGCCAGCAGCCGAGCACAGCAGTTCTCTGGAAACACCATATATTTT
CDR3: CASSRAQQFSGNTIYF